The 23 T cell receptor beta chains below were found in one sample sequenced in a study of T cell responses to AZD1222 COVID-19 vaccine. The data were produced by immunoSEQ multiplex PCR, yet TCRdb's version contains in-frame clones alone and is incomplete. The sample gives around 110,000 clones, about 88% of which show up once; around 7% is in the top ten. The specimen was peripheral blood, collected on day 0 of AZD1222 vaccination. These receptors came from an adult in good health.

J is TRBJ1-1 and V is TRBV7-2; 7 bases match TRBD1. From germline, CDR1 is SGHTA and CDR2 FQGNSA. V lost 4 bases, J lost 5 bases, and 7 bases stayed unmatched. The CDR3 sequence is 14 residues long. The chain's CDR3 is CASSSGGGVTEAFF. The CDR3 DNA follows: TGTGCCAGCAGCTCAGGGGGAGGGGTGACTGAAGCTTTCTTT.

The rearrangement links TRBV4-2 to TRBJ1-2; the D is unclear. Trimming removed 1 base at V and 4 bases at J, with 10 bases between. The CDR3 runs to 14 residues. Germline lookup yields CDR1 LGHNA and CDR2 YNFKEQ. The CDR3 nucleotides read TGTGCCAGCAGCCAAGGAGGGAAAGGCTATGGCTACACCTTC. This sequence encodes CASSQGGKGYGYTF.

A few counts support this clone. The chain combines TRBV6-6 with TRBJ1-5; possibly TRBD1 for D (5 bases). Germline V gives CDR1 MNHNY, CDR2 SVGAGI (reference sequence). CDR3 size: 17 residues. The ends were cut back, 5 bases at V and 4 bases at J, with 21 bases in the middle. The CDR3 spells CASSQTTTVDFNQPQHF. The CDR3 coding sequence is TGTGCCAGCAGTCAAACCACGACAGTTGACTTTAATCAGCCCCAGCATTTT.

The chain employs TRBV7-6 and TRBJ2-2, with 12 bases identical to TRBD2. The germline CDR1 and CDR2 sequences are SGHVS and FNYEAQ. The CDR3 has 16 residues. The V gene end was trimmed by 4 bases and the J gene end by 3 bases; junction bases not matched to a gene: 3. CDR3 residues: CASSSRLAGDTGELFF. The CDR3 DNA sequence: TGTGCCAGCAGCTCCCGACTAGCGGGGGACACCGGGGAGCTGTTTTTT. Full variable domain (outside the CDR3, taken from reference TRBV7-6 and TRBJ2-2): GAGVSQSPRYKVTKRGQDVALRCDPISGHVSLYWYRQALGQGPEFLTYFNYEAQQDKSGLPNDRFSAERPEGSISTLTIQRTEQRDSAMYRCASSSRLAGDTGELFFGEGSRLTVL.

The chain couples TRBV4-1 to TRBJ1-2, with 9 bases that match TRBD1. In germline, CDR1 is MGHRA, CDR2 YSYEKL. V was clipped by 3 bases and J by 2 bases; unmatched bases: 10. The CDR3 totals 17 residues. CDR3: CASSHDPLTGGNYGYTF. The DNA for the CDR3 is TGCGCCAGCAGCCACGACCCATTGACAGGGGGAAACTATGGCTACACCTTC.

The chain carries TRBV9 and TRBJ1-4; 8 bases agree with TRBD1. Trimming removed 3 bases from V and 6 bases from J; junction bases left unmatched: 1. The CDR3 spans 13 residues. Germline V gene sequence: CDR1 SGDLS, CDR2 YYNGEE. CDR3 loop: CASSGTGYEKLFF. The CDR3, as DNA: TGTGCCAGCAGCGGGACAGGGTATGAAAAACTGTTTTTT. Full variable domain (missing parts from reference TRBV9 and TRBJ1-4): DSGVTQTPKHLITATGQRVTLRCSPRSGDLSVYWYQQSLDQGLQFLIQYYNGEERAKGNILERFSAQQFPDLHSELNLSSLELGDSALYFCASSGTGYEKLFFGSGTQLSVL.

The chain carries TRBV7-2 and TRBJ2-7; D may be TRBD1 or TRBD2 (6 bases each). This CDR3 is 14 amino acids long. In germline, CDR1 is SGHTA, CDR2 FQGNSA. The V end was cut by 5 bases, the J end by 1 base, with 12 bases between. CDR3 DNA sequence: TGTGCCAGCAGCGCCGTAGGGGGGTCCTACGAGCAGTACTTC. This codes for CASSAVGGSYEQYF.

Here the CDR3 reads CASRGRLKIAGELFF. The CDR3 nucleotides are TGTGCCAGCAGGGGGCGATTAAAAATCGCCGGGGAGCTGTTTTTT. V and J are TRBV28 and TRBJ2-2; weak D call: TRBD1 (5 bases). The ends were cut back, 6 bases at V and 6 bases at J, with 17 bases in the middle. The CDR3 has 15 residues. Looked up from germline, CDR1 is MDHEN and CDR2 is SYDVKM.

The genes are TRBV16 and TRBJ1-6, with D unresolved. Trimming pared 2 bases from V and 10 bases from J, leaving 15 bases between. The CDR3 is 15 amino acids. Germline CDR1 KGHSY, CDR2 FQNENV. The CDR3 reads CASSQIDNTRSPLHF. The CDR3 DNA is TGTGCCAGCAGCCAAATCGATAACACGAGATCACCCCTCCACTTT.

This clone appeared once. The chain has TRBV5-4 and TRBJ1-5; 7 nucleotides match TRBD1. The J segment lost 0 bases and the V segment lost 2 bases, leaving 11 bases of the junction unmatched. This CDR3 is built from 18 residues. Germline V gives CDR1 SGHNT, CDR2 YYREEE (reference sequence). CDR3 coding DNA: TGTGCCAGCAGCTTTCCCTGGGACAGAAGTTATAGCAATCAGCCCCAGCATTTT. Encoded protein: CASSFPWDRSYSNQPQHF.

The V and J genes are TRBV9 and TRBJ2-7, with 9 bases identical to TRBD2. This CDR3 is 15 amino acids long. Trimming at V came to 0 bases and at J to 4 bases, leaving 5 bases not matched to a gene. Looked up from germline, CDR1 is SGDLS and CDR2 is YYNGEE. Here the CDR3 DNA reads TGTGCCAGCAGCGTAGGTAGCGGGGGTGGGTACGAGCAGTACTTC. It encodes CASSVGSGGGYEQYF.

DNA for the CDR3: TGTGCCAGCAGCTTCATAGCGGGGGGGGCAGTACATACGCAGTATTTT. Translation gives CASSFIAGGAVHTQYF. The gene calls are TRBV7-2 and TRBJ2-3; 11 nucleotides align to TRBD2. Germline V CDR1 and CDR2: SGHTA, FQGNSA. V lost 3 bases to trimming and J lost 7 bases; unmatched junction nucleotides: 9. This CDR3 has 16 amino acids.

The gene calls are TRBV7-2 and TRBJ2-5; 7 bases align to TRBD2. The CDR3 spans 14 residues. V dropped 4 bases and J dropped 4; count of bases not matched to a gene: 6. From germline, CDR1 is SGHTA and CDR2 FQGNSA. The CDR3 DNA reads TGTGCCAGCAGCTGGCTAAGGGAGGGAGAGACCCAGTACTTC. Its protein product is CASSWLREGETQYF.

The rearrangement uses TRBV28 and TRBJ2-1; D is undetermined. Germline CDR1 MDHEN, CDR2 SYDVKM. The CDR3 runs 12 residues. V shed 5 bases and J shed 9 bases, with 11 bases lying between them. The CDR3 is CASSLPTGEQFF. As DNA, the CDR3 is TGTGCCAGCAGTCTCCCGACGGGTGAGCAGTTCTTC.

The chain has TRBV28 and TRBJ2-5, with 7 bases that match TRBD1. Trimming cost V 3 bases and J 5 bases; bases outside gene matches: 9. Looked up from germline, CDR1 is MDHEN and CDR2 is SYDVKM. This CDR3 spans 15 amino acids. The CDR3 bases are TGTGCCAGCAGTTTCCCGGGACAGAGGAAGGAGACCCAGTACTTC. It yields the protein CASSFPGQRKETQYF. The full variable domain, with the rest looked up from reference TRBV28 and TRBJ2-5, is DVKVTQSSRYLVKRTGEKVFLECVQDMDHENMFWYRQDPGLGLRLIYFSYDVKMKEKGDIPEGYSVSREKKERFSLILESASTNQTSMYLCASSFPGQRKETQYFGPGTRLLVL.

The chain combines TRBV30 with TRBJ1-5; weak D call: TRBD1 (6 bases). Trimming removed 1 base from V and 0 bases from J, with 13 bases in between. This CDR3 has 16 residues. Germline CDR1 GTSNPN, CDR2 SVGIG (reference sequence). The CDR3 spells CAWSEGHFYSNQPQHF. CDR3 DNA sequence: TGTGCCTGGAGTGAGGGACACTTCTATAGCAATCAGCCCCAGCATTTT.

In nucleotides, the CDR3 is TGTGCCAGCTCACCCGCGGACCTTTATAGCAATCAGCCCCAGCATTTT. Translating gives CASSPADLYSNQPQHF. The chain joins TRBV18 to TRBJ1-5, with D unresolved. V lost 3 bases to trimming and J lost 0 bases, with 12 bases between them. The CDR3 consists of 16 residues. The germline V gene has CDR1 KGHSH and CDR2 LQKENI.

In nucleotides, the CDR3 is TGTGCCAGCAGGTCCGGGACTAGTGGGTACAATGAGCAGTTCTTC. Translated: CASRSGTSGYNEQFF. The chain is built from TRBV5-4 and TRBJ2-1; 8 bases are shared with TRBD2. CDR1 is SGHNT and CDR2 is YYREEE in the germline V gene (reference sequence). Trimming at V came to 5 bases and at J to 4 bases, leaving 8 bases not matched to a gene. The CDR3 covers 15 residues. Full variable domain (missing parts from reference TRBV5-4 and TRBJ2-1): ETGVTQSPTHLIKTRGQQVTLRCSSQSGHNTVSWYQQALGQGPQFIFQYYREEENGRGNFPPRFSGLQFPNYSSELNVNALELDDSALYLCASRSGTSGYNEQFFGPGTRLTVL.

This chain joins TRBV2 and TRBJ1-5; D is unclear. The CDR3 has 13 residues. The germline V and J ends were trimmed by 7 bases and 7 bases, with 14 bases remaining between them. Germline V gene sequence: CDR1 SNHLY, CDR2 FYNNEI. The CDR3 DNA reads TGTGCCAGCACAGCTCCAGGTGAACAGCCCCAGCATTTT. Its translation: CASTAPGEQPQHF.

This sequence joins TRBV27 and TRBJ2-3, with D hard to call. V lost 0 bases and J 2 bases, leaving 6 bases between the germline ends. From germline, CDR1 is MNHEY and CDR2 SMNVEV (reference sequence). This CDR3 comprises 14 residues. The CDR3 sequence is CASSLSRLTDTQYF. As DNA, the CDR3 is TGTGCCAGCAGTTTATCACGCCTCACAGATACGCAGTATTTT.

The chain joins TRBV7-9 to TRBJ2-5; perhaps TRBD2 as D (5 bases). The germline V gene has CDR1 SEHNR and CDR2 FQNEAQ (reference sequence). The CDR3 covers 16 residues. The V end was cut by 0 bases, the J end by 5 bases, with 16 bases between. The chain's CDR3 is CASSLALKRLGETQYF. The DNA of the CDR3 is TGTGCCAGCAGCTTAGCGCTTAAGCGGCTAGGGGAGACCCAGTACTTC.

For the CDR3, the DNA is TGTGCCAGTAGTTCCAACAGACTACCCTACAATGAGCAGTTCTTC. As protein: CASSSNRLPYNEQFF. The chain recombines TRBV19 with TRBJ2-1; possibly TRBD2 for D (5 bases). This CDR3 spans 15 amino acids. Germline V lookup: CDR1 LNHDA, CDR2 SQIVND (reference sequence). Trimming took off 5 bases at V and 2 bases at J, with 13 bases between the two ends. The full variable domain, completed using reference TRBV19 and TRBJ2-1, is DGGITQSPKYLFRKEGQNVTLSCEQNLNHDAMYWYRQDPGQGLRLIYYSQIVNDFQKGDIAEGYSVSREKKESFPLTVTSAQKNPTAFYLCASSSNRLPYNEQFFGPGTRLTVL.

The rearrangement links TRBV7-2 to TRBJ2-5; 11 nucleotides line up with TRBD2. The CDR3 has 15 residues. Germline V gene data show CDR1 as SGHTA and CDR2 as FQGNSA. The V segment lost 3 bases and the J segment 1 base; nucleotides outside the gene matches: 1. CDR3: CASSLGLAVQETQYF. DNA of the CDR3: TGTGCCAGCAGCTTGGGACTAGCGGTCCAAGAGACCCAGTACTTC. Full variable domain (rest looked up from reference TRBV7-2 and TRBJ2-5): GAGVSQSPSNKVTEKGKDVELRCDPISGHTALYWYRQSLGQGLEFLIYFQGNSAPDKSGLPSDRFSAERTGGSVSTLTIQRTQQEDSAVYLCASSLGLAVQETQYFGPGTRLLVL.